This TCR beta chain was observed in a study of blood T cell repertoires in COVID-19. At the level of the study: Material from acute and convalescent COVID-19 was sourced from the United States, Italy and Spain.

CDR1 and CDR2 (germline): MDHEN, SYDVKM. The ends lost 1 base at V and 5 bases at J; junction bases unmatched: 7. This CDR3 contains 15 residues. In the authors' workflow: Reference gene primer amplification in the assay estimated nucleated cell counts. The protocol was immunoSEQ multiplex PCR, while the TCRdb copy is restricted to in-frame clones and leaves out a portion. V and J calls and clone size are copied from that table; D and trimming were computed from the DNA. The table lists tens of thousands of clones, roughly three quarters of them singletons, with approximately 24% in the top ten. The chain is built from TRBV28 and TRBJ2-5; 7 nucleotides match TRBD1. The receptor was derived from a human donor in a cohort sampled during active COVID-19. The sequencing sample was made of peripheral blood. The CDR3 DNA reads TGTGCCAGCAGTTTATTCGCAGGGGGTCGGGAGACCCAGTACTTC. It specifies CASSLFAGGRETQYF.